A single sample is the source of the 10 T cell receptor beta chains below, sequenced in a study of blood T cell repertoires in COVID-19. Using immunoSEQ multiplex PCR, the repertoire was profiled, and TCRdb retains in-frame clones only, with some absent. The sample includes nearly 200,000 clones, roughly 84% of them seen just once. Material: peripheral blood. The receptors were gathered from a woman aged 40 to 55 who had recovered from COVID-19.

CDR3 amino acids: CASSLASVTYEQYF. In DNA form, the CDR3 reads TGTGCCAGCAGCTTGGCTAGCGTAACCTACGAGCAGTACTTC. The chain recombines TRBV5-5 with TRBJ2-7, with D perhaps matching TRBD2 (6 bases). The CDR3 has 14 residues. Germline lookup yields CDR1 SGHKS and CDR2 YYEKEE (reference sequence). V dropped 0 bases and J dropped 2 bases, with 9 bases sitting between them.

The V and J genes are TRBV24-1 and TRBJ1-2; 7 positions agree with TRBD1. J gave up 6 bases and V 2 bases, and 11 bases lay outside the gene matches. Germline lookup yields CDR1 KGHDR and CDR2 SFDVKD. The CDR3 length is 16 residues. The chain's CDR3 is CATSDSTGEGLDGYTF. CDR3 nucleotide sequence: TGTGCCACCAGTGATTCCACAGGGGAAGGTTTGGATGGCTACACCTTC.

This rearrangement joins TRBV3-1 (or the pseudogene TRBV3-2) to TRBJ2-1, with unresolved D. V was cut by 1 base and J by 8 bases, with 3 bases left in between. The germline CDR1 and CDR2 sequences are LGHDT and YNNKEL (reference sequence). CDR3 length equals 11 residues. CDR3 loop: CASSQVDEQFF. In nucleotides, the CDR3 is TGTGCCAGCAGCCAAGTCGATGAGCAGTTCTTC.

In this sample, this clone turned up once. This chain connects TRBV11-2 to TRBJ2-1, with a tentative D call TRBD2 (6 bases). Trimming stripped 3 bases from V and 6 bases from J, with 12 bases between. Germline V gene sequence: CDR1 SGHAT, CDR2 FQNNGV. The CDR3 is 14 amino acids. The CDR3 bases are TGTGCCAGCAGCTTCGGGCGTAGCGGCAATGAGCAGTTCTTC. It codes for CASSFGRSGNEQFF. The whole variable domain, remainder taken from reference TRBV11-2 and TRBJ2-1, is EAGVAQSPRYKIIEKRQSVAFWCNPISGHATLYWYQQILGQGPKLLIQFQNNGVVDDSQLPKDRFSAERLKGVDSTLKIQPAKLEDSAVYLCASSFGRSGNEQFFGPGTRLTVL.

V usage is TRBV5-4 and J usage is TRBJ2-7; 7 bases agree with TRBD2. Germline CDR1 reads SGHNT; CDR2 reads YYREEE (reference sequence). The CDR3 has 15 amino acids. V trimming: 3 bases; J trimming: 2 bases; junction bases outside the gene matches: 8. CDR3 DNA sequence: TGTGCCAGCAGCTCGCCCGCTAGCGGTGCCTACGAGCAGTACTTC. Residues: CASSSPASGAYEQYF.

The V call is TRBV2, the J call TRBJ1-5; D unclear. The CDR3 loop spans 15 amino acids. In germline, CDR1 is SNHLY, CDR2 FYNNEI. V shed 3 bases and J shed 2 bases, with 11 bases lying between them. The CDR3 sequence is CASSDNGVGNQPQHF. The DNA of the CDR3 is TGTGCCAGCAGTGATAACGGGGTTGGCAATCAGCCCCAGCATTTT.

The chain uses TRBV5-1 and TRBJ2-1, with 7 positions matching TRBD2. This CDR3 has 15 residues. The J segment lost 7 bases and the V segment lost 3 bases, leaving 10 bases of the junction unmatched. Germline CDR1 is SGHRS and CDR2 is YFSETQ. CDR3: CASSSSTSYTNEQFF. As DNA, the CDR3 is TGCGCCAGCAGCTCCTCGACTAGCTATACTAATGAGCAGTTCTTC.

The chain links TRBV4-3 to TRBJ2-5, with D maybe TRBD2 (6 bases). This CDR3 contains 16 residues. The V gene's germline CDR1 is LGHNA and CDR2 YSLEER. The V end lost 0 bases, the J end lost 2 bases, and 13 bases lay between the germline ends. The CDR3 coding sequence is TGCGCCAGCAGCCAAGATAGCGGAGTCAAGCAAGAGACCCAGTACTTC. Amino acids: CASSQDSGVKQETQYF.

J is TRBJ1-1 and V is TRBV19; D not resolved. The CDR3 consists of 13 residues. Trimming cost V 3 bases and J 1 base, with 6 bases left between them. Germline V gene data show CDR1 as LNHDA and CDR2 as SQIVND (reference sequence). The CDR3 protein is CASSIAKNTEAFF. CDR3 nucleotides: TGTGCCAGTAGTATTGCTAAGAACACTGAAGCTTTCTTT.

The chain joins TRBV18 to TRBJ1-2, with 9 bases that match TRBD1. The V and J ends lost 4 bases and 6 bases, in that order; junction bases with no gene match: 6. The CDR3 loop spans 14 amino acids. Germline V gene sequence: CDR1 KGHSH, CDR2 LQKENI. CDR3 loop: CASSRKDRGDGYTF. The CDR3 coding sequence is TGTGCCAGCTCACGAAAAGACAGGGGGGATGGCTACACCTTC.